The rows below give T cell receptor beta chains drawn from one sample of a study of CD8+ T cells in alopecia areata. Sequenced by immunoSEQ multiplex PCR; TCRdb stores in-frame clones only, minus some. The top ten clones hold 20% to 30% of a sample with approximately 54,000 clones, roughly 96% of them seen once. Sequenced here: CD8+ T cells sorted from blood, sampled at week 0. The receptors here all came from a human donor with alopecia areata. CDR3s include the opening cysteine and the closing phenylalanine or tryptophan. The D gene is left open where the match is weak. A row's size may be missing; if present it is once, few, many or a size class.

TRBV11-1,TRBJ2-5,-,-,CASSLSTGYLPGTQYF,TGTGCCAGCAGCTTAAGTACAGGTTATCTCCCGGGGACCCAGTACTTC
TRBV4-1,TRBJ2-7,-,-,CASSQDLGAYEQYF,TGCGCCAGCAGCCAAGATTTGGGGGCCTACGAGCAGTACTTC
TRBV7-9,TRBJ2-7,-,TRBD1,CASSLVGQGVYEQYF,TGTGCCAGCAGCTTGGTCGGGCAGGGGGTTTACGAGCAGTACTTC
TRBV5-1,TRBJ2-7,-,-,CASSLLQGQKDEQYF,TGCGCCAGCAGCTTGTTACAGGGACAAAAGGACGAGCAGTACTTC
TRBV27,TRBJ2-1,once,TRBD2,CASSFGGGNEQFF,TGTGCCAGCAGTTTCGGCGGGGGGAATGAGCAGTTCTTC
TRBV30,TRBJ2-3,-,-,CAWSVTGGTDTQYF,TGTGCCTGGAGTGTCACCGGGGGCACAGATACGCAGTATTTT
TRBV5-1,TRBJ2-7,-,-,CASREGGHAYEQYF,TGCGCCAGCAGAGAGGGCGGGCACGCCTACGAGCAGTACTTC
TRBV7-9,TRBJ2-6,-,TRBD2,CASTRTGGTGSGANVLTF,TGTGCCAGCACCAGAACCGGGGGGACCGGGTCTGGGGCCAACGTCCTGACTTTC
TRBV7-2,TRBJ2-7,-,-,CASSSLRDNSYEQYF,TGTGCCAGCAGCTCACTCCGGGACAACTCCTACGAGCAGTACTTC
TRBV4-3,TRBJ2-3,-,TRBD2,CASSQEASGGADTQYF,TGCGCCAGCAGCCAAGAGGCTAGCGGGGGGGCGGATACGCAGTATTTT
TRBV6-5,TRBJ2-1,-,-,CASTRLGADEQFF,TGTGCCAGCACCCGACTGGGGGCTGATGAGCAGTTCTTC
TRBV27,TRBJ1-5,-,-,CAVLGGTGNNQPQHF,TGTGCCGTCCTAGGCGGTACAGGGAACAATCAGCCCCAGCATTTT
TRBV10-1,TRBJ2-3,once,TRBD2,CASSKAGTRTDTQYF,TGCGCCAGCAGTAAAGCGGGGACCCGCACAGATACGCAGTATTTT
TRBV27,TRBJ1-2,-,-,CASSPRQDYGYTF,TGTGCCAGCAGCCCGAGACAGGACTATGGCTACACCTTC
TRBV7-9,TRBJ2-5,-,-,CASSFSEVEETQYF,TGTGCCAGCAGCTTCTCAGAGGTAGAAGAGACCCAGTACTTC
TRBV19,TRBJ2-1,-,-,CASTLGNEQFF,TGTGCCAGTACCCTCGGCAATGAGCAGTTCTTC
TRBV29-1,TRBJ2-1,once,TRBD1,CSGTGGIYNEQFF,TGCAGCGGGACAGGGGGCATCTACAATGAGCAGTTCTTC
TRBV28,TRBJ2-7,-,-,CASSPSGGGSYEQYF,TGTGCCAGCAGTCCTTCAGGGGGGGGATCCTACGAGCAGTACTTC
TRBV6-5,TRBJ2-3,-,TRBD2,CASSYRPSGGTDTQYF,TGTGCCAGCAGTTACCGGCCTAGCGGGGGCACAGATACGCAGTATTTT